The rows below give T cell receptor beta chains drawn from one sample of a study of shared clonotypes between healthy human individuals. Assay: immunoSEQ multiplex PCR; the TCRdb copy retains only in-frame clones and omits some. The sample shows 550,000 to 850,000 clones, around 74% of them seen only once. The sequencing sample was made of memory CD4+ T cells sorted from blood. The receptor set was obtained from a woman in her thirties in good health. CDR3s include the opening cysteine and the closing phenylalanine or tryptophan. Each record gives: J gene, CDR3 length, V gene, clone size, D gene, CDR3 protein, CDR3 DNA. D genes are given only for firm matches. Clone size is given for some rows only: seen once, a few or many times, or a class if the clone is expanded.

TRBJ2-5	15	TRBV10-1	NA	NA	CASSEGQNNQETQYF	TGCGCCAGCAGTGAAGGCCAGAACAATCAAGAGACCCAGTACTTC
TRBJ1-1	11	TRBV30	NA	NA	CAWTRTAEAFF	TGTGCCTGGACCCGGACGGCCGAAGCTTTCTTT
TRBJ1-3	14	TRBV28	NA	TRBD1	CASSRRGRGNTIYF	TGTGCCAGCAGCCGCAGGGGGCGCGGAAACACCATATATTTT
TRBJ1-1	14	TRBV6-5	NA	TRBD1	CASSKQGIGTEAFF	TGTGCCAGCAGTAAACAGGGGATCGGCACTGAAGCTTTCTTT
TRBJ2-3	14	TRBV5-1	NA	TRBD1	CASSVGQDVDTQYF	TGCGCCAGCAGCGTTGGACAGGACGTAGATACGCAGTATTTT
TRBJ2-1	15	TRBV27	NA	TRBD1	CASSPRTGLSNEQFF	TGTGCCAGCAGTCCCCGGACAGGGCTTAGCAATGAGCAGTTCTTC
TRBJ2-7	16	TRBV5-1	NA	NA	CASSLEQGRGDYEQYF	TGCGCCAGCAGCTTGGAGCAGGGCAGGGGGGACTACGAGCAGTACTTC
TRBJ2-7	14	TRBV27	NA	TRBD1	CASSFGTGVYEQYF	TGTGCCAGCAGTTTCGGGACAGGGGTATACGAGCAGTACTTC
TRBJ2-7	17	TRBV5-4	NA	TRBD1	CASSKGWPGQATYEQYF	TGTGCCAGCAGCAAGGGGTGGCCGGGACAGGCAACCTACGAGCAGTACTTC
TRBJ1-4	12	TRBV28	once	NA	CASSQIYEKLFF	TGTGCCAGCAGCCAAATTTACGAAAAACTGTTTTTT
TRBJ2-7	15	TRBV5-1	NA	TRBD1	CASSLRVTGSYEQYF	TGCGCCAGCAGCTTGAGGGTGACAGGGTCCTACGAGCAGTACTTC
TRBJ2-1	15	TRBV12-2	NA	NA	CASRLAAGPPPEQFF	TGTGCAAGTCGCTTAGCGGCCGGACCCCCCCCTGAGCAGTTCTTC
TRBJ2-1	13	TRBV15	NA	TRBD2	CATTSGRGGEQFF	TGTGCCACCACCAGCGGGAGGGGAGGTGAGCAGTTCTTC
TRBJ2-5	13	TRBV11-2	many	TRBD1	CASSYQGDETQYF	TGTGCCAGCAGCTACCAGGGGGACGAGACCCAGTACTTC
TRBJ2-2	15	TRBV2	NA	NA	CASRGDGRLGGELFF	TGTGCCAGCAGGGGGGACGGACGCCTCGGCGGGGAGCTGTTTTTT
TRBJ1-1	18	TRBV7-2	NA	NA	CASSLSGASGRANTEAFF	TGTGCCAGCAGCTTATCAGGCGCCTCGGGCAGGGCTAACACTGAAGCTTTCTTT
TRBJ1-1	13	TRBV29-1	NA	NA	CSVEDQLNTEAFF	TGCAGCGTTGAAGATCAGCTGAACACTGAAGCTTTCTTT
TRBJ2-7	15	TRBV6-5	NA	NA	CASRLYAGQNYEQYF	TGTGCCAGCAGACTGTACGCGGGACAGAACTACGAGCAGTACTTC
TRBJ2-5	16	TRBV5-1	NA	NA	CASHRSILGRQETQYF	TGCGCCAGTCACCGATCCATTCTGGGACGACAAGAGACCCAGTACTTC
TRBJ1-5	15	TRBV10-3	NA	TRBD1	CAIGQGTGGNQPQHF	TGTGCCATCGGGCAGGGGACAGGGGGCAATCAGCCCCAGCATTTT
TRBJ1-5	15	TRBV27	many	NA	CASSLSSNRNQPQHF	TGTGCCAGCAGTTTATCGTCGAATCGCAATCAGCCCCAGCATTTT
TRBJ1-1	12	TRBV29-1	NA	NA	CSVGRTGSEAFF	TGCAGCGTTGGCCGTACCGGGTCTGAAGCTTTCTTT
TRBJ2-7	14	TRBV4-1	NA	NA	CASSQGPGLGEQYF	TGCGCCAGCAGCCAAGGCCCCGGCCTGGGCGAGCAGTACTTC
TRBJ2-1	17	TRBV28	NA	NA	CASSTMDSLRRGIEQFF	TGTGCCAGCAGTACAATGGACAGTCTGCGGCGGGGGATTGAGCAGTTCTTC
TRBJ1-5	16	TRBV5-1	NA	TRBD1	CASSLGTGSSNQPQHF	TGCGCCAGCAGCTTGGGGACAGGTTCCAGCAATCAGCCCCAGCATTTT
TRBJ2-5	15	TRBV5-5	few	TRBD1	CASSLVQGIEETQYF	TGTGCCAGCAGCTTGGTACAGGGGATTGAAGAGACCCAGTACTTC
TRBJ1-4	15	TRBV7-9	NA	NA	CASSLVGGSNEKLFF	TGTGCCAGCAGCTTAGTGGGGGGCAGTAATGAAAAACTGTTTTTT
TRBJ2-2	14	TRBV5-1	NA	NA	CASSTGTQAGELFF	TGCGCCAGCAGCACCGGGACTCAAGCCGGGGAGCTGTTTTTT
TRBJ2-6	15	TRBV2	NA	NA	CASGPQGAGANVLTF	TGTGCCAGCGGGCCACAGGGTGCCGGGGCCAACGTCCTGACTTTC
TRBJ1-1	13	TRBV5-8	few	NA	CASSHPVNTEAFF	TGTGCCAGCAGCCACCCAGTTAACACTGAAGCTTTCTTT
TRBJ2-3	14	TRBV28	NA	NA	CASSSLLLTDTQYF	TGTGCCAGCAGTTCCCTCCTCCTGACAGATACGCAGTATTTT
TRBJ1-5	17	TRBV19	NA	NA	CASAWTEGRIGDQPQHF	TGTGCCAGTGCCTGGACAGAGGGTAGGATCGGGGATCAGCCCCAGCATTTT
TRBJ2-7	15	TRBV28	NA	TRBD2	CASRTLTSGTYEQYF	TGTGCCAGCAGGACTCTGACTAGCGGAACATACGAGCAGTACTTC
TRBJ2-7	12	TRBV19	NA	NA	CASSIDSGDSYF	TGTGCCAGTAGTATAGATAGCGGGGACAGTTACTTC
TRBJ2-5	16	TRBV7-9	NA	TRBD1	CASSNSPGQGIETQYF	TGTGCCAGCAGCAATTCGCCGGGACAGGGCATCGAGACCCAGTACTTC
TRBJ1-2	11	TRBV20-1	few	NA	CSAGRDYGYTF	TGCAGTGCAGGGCGGGACTATGGCTACACCTTC